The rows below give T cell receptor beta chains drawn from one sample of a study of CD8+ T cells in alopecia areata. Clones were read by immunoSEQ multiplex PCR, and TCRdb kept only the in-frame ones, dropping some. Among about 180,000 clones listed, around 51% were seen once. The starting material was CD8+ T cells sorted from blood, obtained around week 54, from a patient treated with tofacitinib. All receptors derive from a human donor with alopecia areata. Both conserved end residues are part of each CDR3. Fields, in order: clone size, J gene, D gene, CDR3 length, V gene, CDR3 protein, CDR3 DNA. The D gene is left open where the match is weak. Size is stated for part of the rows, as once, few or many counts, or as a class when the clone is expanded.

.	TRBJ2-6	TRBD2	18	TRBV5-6	CASSLAGRGNFGANVLTF	TGTGCCAGCAGCTTGGCTGGGCGGGGGAACTTCGGGGCCAACGTCCTGACTTTC
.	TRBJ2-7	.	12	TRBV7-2	CASSRDGLEQYF	TGTGCCAGCAGCCGTGACGGACTTGAGCAGTACTTC
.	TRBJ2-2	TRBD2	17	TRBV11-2	CASSLKRARTSTGELFF	TGTGCCAGCAGCTTAAAGAGGGCTCGGACTAGCACCGGGGAGCTGTTTTTT
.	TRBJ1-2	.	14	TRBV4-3	CASSQDGREYGYTF	TGCGCCAGCAGCCAAGATGGCAGGGAGTATGGCTACACCTTC
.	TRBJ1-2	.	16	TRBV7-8	CASSSLPGVPNYGYTF	TGTGCCAGCAGCTCCTTACCAGGGGTGCCTAACTATGGCTACACCTTC
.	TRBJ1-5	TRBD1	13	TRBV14	CASSQAGGQPQHF	TGTGCCAGCAGCCAAGCAGGGGGTCAGCCCCAGCATTTT
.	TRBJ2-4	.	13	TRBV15	CATSTLGKNIQYF	TGTGCCACCAGCACACTCGGCAAAAACATTCAGTACTTC
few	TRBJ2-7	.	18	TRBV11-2	CASSSPPVARSDYYEQYF	TGTGCCAGCAGCTCCCCCCCCGTGGCCCGTTCGGACTACTACGAGCAGTACTTC
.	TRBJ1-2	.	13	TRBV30	CAWNRDSYYGYTF	TGTGCCTGGAACAGGGATTCATACTATGGCTACACCTTC
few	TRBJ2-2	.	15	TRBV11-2	CASSLVLASTGELFF	TGTGCCAGCAGCTTAGTTCTAGCAAGTACCGGGGAGCTGTTTTTT
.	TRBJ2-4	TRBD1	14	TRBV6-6	CASSSRQGQNIQYF	TGTGCCAGCAGTTCGAGACAGGGGCAAAACATTCAGTACTTC
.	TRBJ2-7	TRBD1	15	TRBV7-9	CASSSVGDRDYEQYF	TGTGCCAGCAGCTCCGTGGGGGACAGGGACTACGAGCAGTACTTC
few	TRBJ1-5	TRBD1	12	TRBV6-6	CASYRGWGPQHF	TGTGCCAGCTACAGGGGTTGGGGGCCCCAGCATTTT
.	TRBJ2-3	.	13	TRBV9	CASKESGTDTQYF	TGTGCCAGCAAGGAAAGCGGAACAGATACGCAGTATTTT
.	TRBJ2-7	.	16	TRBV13	CASSFEGGVIPYEQYF	TGTGCCAGCAGCTTCGAAGGGGGAGTCATCCCCTACGAGCAGTACTTC
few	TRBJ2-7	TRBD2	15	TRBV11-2	CASSSLAAGGYEQYF	TGTGCCAGCAGCTCCCTCGCGGCCGGGGGGTACGAGCAGTACTTC
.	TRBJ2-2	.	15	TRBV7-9	CASTLLGENTGELFF	TGTGCCAGCACCCTCCTCGGGGAGAACACCGGGGAGCTGTTTTTT
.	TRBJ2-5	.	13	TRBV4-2	CASSQDGEETQYF	TGTGCCAGCAGCCAAGACGGGGAAGAGACCCAGTACTTC
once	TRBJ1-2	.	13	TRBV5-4	CASSLGVAGAFRF	TGTGCCAGCAGCCTCGGGGTGGCAGGAGCCTTTCGCTTC
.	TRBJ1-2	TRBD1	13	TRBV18	CASSRTGNYGYTF	TGTGCCAGCTCCCGGACAGGGAACTATGGCTACACCTTC
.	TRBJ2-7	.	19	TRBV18	CASSPPGQNTRTDPYEQYF	TGTGCCAGCTCACCACCGGGACAAAATACCCGGACCGACCCCTACGAGCAGTACTTC
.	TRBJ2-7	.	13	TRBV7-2	CASSGTGSYEQYF	TGTGCCAGCAGCGGAACAGGGTCCTACGAGCAGTACTTC
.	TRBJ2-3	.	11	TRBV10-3	CAISEEDTQYF	TGTGCCATCAGTGAAGAGGATACGCAGTATTTT
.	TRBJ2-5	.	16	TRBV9	CASSVEAGYPQETQYF	TGTGCCAGCAGCGTAGAGGCAGGCTATCCCCAAGAGACCCAGTACTTC
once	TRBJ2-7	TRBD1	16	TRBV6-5	CASSYSSGQRTYEQYF	TGTGCCAGCAGTTACAGTTCGGGACAGCGAACCTACGAGCAGTACTTC
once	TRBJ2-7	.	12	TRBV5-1	CASSLNTYEQYF	TGCGCCAGCAGCCTGAACACCTACGAGCAGTACTTC
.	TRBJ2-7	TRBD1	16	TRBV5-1	CASSSDRGYSGYEQYF	TGCGCCAGCAGCTCGGACAGGGGGTATTCGGGCTACGAGCAGTACTTC
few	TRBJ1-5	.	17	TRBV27	CASSTTGTIYSNQPQHF	TGTGCCAGCAGTACCACAGGTACCATTTATAGCAATCAGCCCCAGCATTTT
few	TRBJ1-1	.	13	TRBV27	CASSQTVYTEAFF	TGTGCCAGCAGTCAGACGGTATACACTGAAGCTTTCTTT
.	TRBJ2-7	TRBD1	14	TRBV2	CASSPGQGSYEQYF	TGTGCCAGCAGCCCGGGACAGGGCTCCTACGAGCAGTACTTC
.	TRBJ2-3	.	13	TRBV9	CASSDSSTDTQYF	TGTGCCAGCAGCGACAGTAGCACAGATACGCAGTATTTT
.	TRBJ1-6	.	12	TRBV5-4	CASSEENAPLHF	TGTGCCAGCAGCGAAGAGAACGCACCCCTCCACTTT
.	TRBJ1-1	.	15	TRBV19	CASSIMGRWNTEAFF	TGTGCCAGTAGTATAATGGGACGCTGGAACACTGAAGCTTTCTTT
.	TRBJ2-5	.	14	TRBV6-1	CASSELGPGATQYF	TGTGCCAGCAGTGAACTCGGGCCCGGGGCGACCCAGTACTTC
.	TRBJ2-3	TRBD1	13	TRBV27	CASSSGQPDTQYF	TGTGCCAGCAGTTCGGGACAGCCAGATACGCAGTATTTT
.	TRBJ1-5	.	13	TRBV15	CATSRDTNQPQHF	TGTGCCACCAGCAGAGATACCAATCAGCCCCAGCATTTT
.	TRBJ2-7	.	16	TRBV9	CASSVGPDTRPHEQYF	TGTGCCAGCAGCGTAGGTCCCGACACTCGACCCCACGAGCAGTACTTC
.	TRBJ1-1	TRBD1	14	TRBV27	CASSLIGGQAEAFF	TGTGCCAGCAGTTTAATAGGGGGCCAGGCTGAAGCTTTCTTT
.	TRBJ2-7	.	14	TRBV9	CASSVGGQPYEQYF	TGTGCCAGCAGCGTAGGGGGACAACCCTACGAGCAGTACTTC
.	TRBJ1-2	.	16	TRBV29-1	CSVEDPGEDLNYGYTF	TGCAGCGTTGAAGACCCAGGCGAGGACCTTAACTATGGCTACACCTTC
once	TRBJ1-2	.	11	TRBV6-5	CAVGQSLGYTF	TGTGCCGTAGGACAGTCCCTTGGCTACACCTTC
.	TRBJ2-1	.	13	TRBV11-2	CASSPPVSRRQFF	TGTGCCAGCAGCCCCCCGGTAAGCCGTCGGCAGTTCTTC
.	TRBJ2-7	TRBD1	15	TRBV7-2	CASRQPTGGQDEQYF	TGTGCCAGCAGGCAACCGACAGGGGGTCAGGACGAGCAGTACTTC
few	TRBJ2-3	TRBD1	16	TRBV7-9	CASSPGTDTSTDTQYF	TGTGCCAGCAGCCCGGGGACAGATACTAGCACAGATACGCAGTATTTT
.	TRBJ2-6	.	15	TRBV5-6	CASSLGLAGANVLTF	TGTGCCAGCAGCTTGGGGTTAGCTGGGGCCAACGTCCTGACTTTC
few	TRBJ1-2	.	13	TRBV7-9	CASSLGLSYGYTF	TGTGCCAGCAGCTTGGGGTTGAGCTATGGCTACACCTTC
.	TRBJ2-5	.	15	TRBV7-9	CASSQAWREAETQYF	TGTGCCAGCAGCCAAGCTTGGAGGGAGGCAGAGACCCAGTACTTC
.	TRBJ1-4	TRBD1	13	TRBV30	CAWTGTANEKLFF	TGTGCCTGGACCGGGACAGCTAATGAAAAACTGTTTTTT
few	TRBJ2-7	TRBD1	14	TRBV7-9	CASSSLTGLGEQYF	TGTGCCAGCAGCTCGCTGACAGGGTTGGGCGAGCAGTACTTC
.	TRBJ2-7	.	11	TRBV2	CASSAWYEQYF	TGTGCCAGCAGTGCCTGGTACGAGCAGTACTTC
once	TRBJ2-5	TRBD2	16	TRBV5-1	CASSLTSGGSQETQYF	TGCGCCAGCAGCCTGACTAGCGGGGGGTCTCAAGAGACCCAGTACTTC
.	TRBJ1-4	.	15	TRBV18	CASSSTGPSNEKLFF	TGTGCCAGCTCATCGACCGGGCCCTCAAATGAAAAACTGTTTTTT
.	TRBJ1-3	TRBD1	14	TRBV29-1	CSASDRGDGNTIYF	TGCAGCGCCTCCGACAGGGGGGATGGAAACACCATATATTTT
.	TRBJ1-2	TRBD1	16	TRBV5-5	CASSSGQGAFFYGYTF	TGTGCCAGCAGCTCGGGACAGGGGGCCTTTTTCTATGGCTACACCTTC
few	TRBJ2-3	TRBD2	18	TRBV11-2	CASSLVGLAGGGTDTQYF	TGTGCCAGCAGCTTAGTCGGACTAGCGGGGGGCGGTACAGATACGCAGTATTTT